Below, one T cell receptor (beta chain) is given with its context. Random hexamers were used to reverse transcribe roughly 0.5 to 1 ug of RNA. An immunoSEQ multiplex PCR amplified TCR beta CDR3 over 54 Vbeta and 13 Jbeta. TCRdb fed the immunoSEQ multiplex PCR reads into MiXCR, producing one record per CDR3 protein. The sample consists of 110,000 or so distinct CDR3 sequences, around 93% of them appearing once. This CDR3 region has 16 residues. J was trimmed by 7 bases and V by 5 bases; bases with no gene match: 16. Germline lookup yields CDR1 SEHNR and CDR2 FQNEAQ (reference sequence). TCR beta from blood CD8+ and CD4+ T cells was sequenced. Matched for age and sex, the controls were healthy donors. FACS was used to enrich TEMRA cells, whereas the CD8+ and CD4+ T cells were obtained by negative isolation. These data are taken from a study of CD8 T cells in Susac syndrome.

Sequenced material: CD8+ T cells from PBMCs. This receptor was taken from a human donor in good health. V is TRBV7-9 and J is TRBJ1-1; 7 bases are shared with TRBD1. The CDR3 is CASSLWLTGASGEAFF. DNA for the CDR3: TGTGCCAGCAGCCTATGGTTAACAGGGGCATCGGGTGAAGCTTTCTTT.